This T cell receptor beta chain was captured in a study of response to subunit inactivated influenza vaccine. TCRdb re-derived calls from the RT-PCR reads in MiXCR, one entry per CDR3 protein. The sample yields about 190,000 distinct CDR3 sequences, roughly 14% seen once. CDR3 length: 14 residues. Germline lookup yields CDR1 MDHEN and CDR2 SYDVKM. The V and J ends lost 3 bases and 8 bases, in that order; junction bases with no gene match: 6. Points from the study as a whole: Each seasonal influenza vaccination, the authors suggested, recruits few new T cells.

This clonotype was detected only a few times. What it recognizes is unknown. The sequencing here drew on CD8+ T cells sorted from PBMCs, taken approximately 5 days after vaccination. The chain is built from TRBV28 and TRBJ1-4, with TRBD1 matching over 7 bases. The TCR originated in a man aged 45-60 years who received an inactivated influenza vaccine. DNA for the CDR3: TGTGCCAGCAGTTTTGACAGGGAGGGAGAAAAACTGTTTTTT. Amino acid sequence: CASSFDREGEKLFF.